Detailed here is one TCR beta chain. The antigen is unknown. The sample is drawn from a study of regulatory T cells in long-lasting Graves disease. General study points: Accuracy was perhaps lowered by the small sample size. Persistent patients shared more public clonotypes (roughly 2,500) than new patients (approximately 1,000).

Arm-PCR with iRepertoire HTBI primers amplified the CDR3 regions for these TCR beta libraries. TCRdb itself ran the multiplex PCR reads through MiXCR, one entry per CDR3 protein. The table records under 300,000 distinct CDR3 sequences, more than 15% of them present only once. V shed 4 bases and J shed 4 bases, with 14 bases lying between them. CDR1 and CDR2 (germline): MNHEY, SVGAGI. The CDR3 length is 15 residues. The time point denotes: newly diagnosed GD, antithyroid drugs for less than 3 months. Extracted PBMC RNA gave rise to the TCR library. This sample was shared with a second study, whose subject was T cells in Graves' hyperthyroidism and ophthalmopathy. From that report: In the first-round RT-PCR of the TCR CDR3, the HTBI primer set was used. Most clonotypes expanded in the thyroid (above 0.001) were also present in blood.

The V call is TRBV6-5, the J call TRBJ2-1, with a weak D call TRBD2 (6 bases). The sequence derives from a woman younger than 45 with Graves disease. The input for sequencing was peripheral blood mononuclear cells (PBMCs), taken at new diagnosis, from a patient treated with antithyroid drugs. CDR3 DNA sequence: TGTGCCAGCAGTTGGATTCGGGAGTTTTACAATGAGCAGTTCTTC. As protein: CASSWIREFYNEQFF.